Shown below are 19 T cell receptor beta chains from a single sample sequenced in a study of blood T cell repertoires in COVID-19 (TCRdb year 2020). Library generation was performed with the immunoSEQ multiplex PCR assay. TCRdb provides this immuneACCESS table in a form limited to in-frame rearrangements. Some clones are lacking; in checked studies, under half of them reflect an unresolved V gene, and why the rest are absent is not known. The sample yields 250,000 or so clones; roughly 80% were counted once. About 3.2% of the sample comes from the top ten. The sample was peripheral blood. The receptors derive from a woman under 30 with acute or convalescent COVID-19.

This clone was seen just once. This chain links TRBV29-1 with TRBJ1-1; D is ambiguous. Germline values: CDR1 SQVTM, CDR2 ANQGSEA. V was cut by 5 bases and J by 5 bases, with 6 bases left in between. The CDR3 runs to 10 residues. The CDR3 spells CSVIGTEAFF. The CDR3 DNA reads TGCAGCGTTATCGGGACTGAAGCTTTCTTT.

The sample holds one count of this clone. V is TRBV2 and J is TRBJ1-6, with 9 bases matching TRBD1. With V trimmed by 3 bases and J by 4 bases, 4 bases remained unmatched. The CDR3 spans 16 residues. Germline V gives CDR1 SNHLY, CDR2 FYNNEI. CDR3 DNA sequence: TGTGCCAGCAGTGAGATGGGACAGGGTTATAATTCACCCCTCCACTTT. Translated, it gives CASSEMGQGYNSPLHF.

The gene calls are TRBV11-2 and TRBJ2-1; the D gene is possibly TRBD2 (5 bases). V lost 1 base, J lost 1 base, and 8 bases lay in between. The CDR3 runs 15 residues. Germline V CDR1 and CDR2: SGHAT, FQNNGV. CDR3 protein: CASSLVRGSYNEQFF. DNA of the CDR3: TGTGCCAGCAGCTTAGTCCGGGGTTCCTACAATGAGCAGTTCTTC.

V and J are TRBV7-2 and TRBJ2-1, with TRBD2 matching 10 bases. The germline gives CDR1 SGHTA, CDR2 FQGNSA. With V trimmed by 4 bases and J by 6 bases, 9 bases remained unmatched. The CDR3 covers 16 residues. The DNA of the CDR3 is TGTGCCAGCAGCTCGGCGGGACTAGCGTTACGCAATGAGCAGTTCTTC. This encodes CASSSAGLALRNEQFF.

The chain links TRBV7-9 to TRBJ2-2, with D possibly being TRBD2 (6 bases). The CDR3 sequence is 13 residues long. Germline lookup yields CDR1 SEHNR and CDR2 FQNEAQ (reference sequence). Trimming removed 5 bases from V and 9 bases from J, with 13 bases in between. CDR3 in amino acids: CASSPSEGRELFF. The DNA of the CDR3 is TGTGCCAGCAGCCCCTCGGAGGGCCGGGAGCTGTTTTTT.

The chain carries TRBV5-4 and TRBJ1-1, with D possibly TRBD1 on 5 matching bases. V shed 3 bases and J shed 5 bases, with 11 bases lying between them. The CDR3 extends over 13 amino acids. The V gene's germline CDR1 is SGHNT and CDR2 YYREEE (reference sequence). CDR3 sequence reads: CASSSGQGTEAFF. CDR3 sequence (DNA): TGTGCCAGCAGCTCCGGCCAGGGTACTGAAGCTTTCTTT.

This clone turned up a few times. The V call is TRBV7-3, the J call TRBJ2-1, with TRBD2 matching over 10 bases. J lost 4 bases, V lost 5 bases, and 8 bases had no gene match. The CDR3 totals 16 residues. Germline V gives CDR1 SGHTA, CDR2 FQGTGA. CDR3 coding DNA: TGTGCCAGCAGCCCCCCCGGACTAGCGGCATACAATGAGCAGTTCTTC. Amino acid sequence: CASSPPGLAAYNEQFF.

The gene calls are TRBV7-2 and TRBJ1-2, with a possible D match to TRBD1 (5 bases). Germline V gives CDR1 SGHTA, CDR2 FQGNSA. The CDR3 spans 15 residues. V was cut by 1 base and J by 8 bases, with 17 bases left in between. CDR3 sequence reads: CASSLGQGSVQGYTF. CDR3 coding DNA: TGTGCCAGCAGCTTAGGGCAGGGTTCGGTGCAGGGCTACACCTTC.

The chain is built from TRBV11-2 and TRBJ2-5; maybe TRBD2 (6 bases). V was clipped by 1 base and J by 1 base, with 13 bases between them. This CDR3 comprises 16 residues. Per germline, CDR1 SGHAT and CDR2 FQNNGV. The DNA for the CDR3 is TGTGCCAGCAGCTTAGCTGCGGGACCACCCCAAGAGACCCAGTACTTC. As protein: CASSLAAGPPQETQYF.

In DNA form, the CDR3 reads TGTGCCAGCAGCTCGGACAGGTTCTCCTACGAGCAGTACTTC. This sequence encodes CASSSDRFSYEQYF. The genes are TRBV5-4 and TRBJ2-7; 7 nucleotides line up with TRBD1. The CDR3 is made up of 14 amino acids. V gave up 3 bases and J gave up 0 bases; unmatched junction bases: 3. Germline V lookup: CDR1 SGHNT, CDR2 YYREEE (reference sequence).

The CDR3 spells CASSNPKTGDYGYTF. The CDR3 DNA sequence: TGTGCCAGTAGTAACCCTAAGACAGGGGACTATGGCTACACCTTC. The gene calls are TRBV19 and TRBJ1-2; 8 positions agree with TRBD1. Per the germline V gene, CDR1 is LNHDA and CDR2 is SQIVND (reference sequence). V gave up 4 bases and J gave up 3 bases; unmatched junction bases: 7. This CDR3 has 15 amino acids.

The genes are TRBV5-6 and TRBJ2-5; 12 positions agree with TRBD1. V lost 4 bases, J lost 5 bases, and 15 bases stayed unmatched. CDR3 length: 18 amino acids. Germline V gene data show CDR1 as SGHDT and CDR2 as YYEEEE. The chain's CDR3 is CASSPGGSGQGAWETQYF. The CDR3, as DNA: TGTGCCAGCAGCCCTGGCGGATCGGGACAGGGGGCATGGGAGACCCAGTACTTC. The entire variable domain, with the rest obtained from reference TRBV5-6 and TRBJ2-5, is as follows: DAGVTQSPTHLIKTRGQQVTLRCSPKSGHDTVSWYQQALGQGPQFIFQYYEEEERQRGNFPDRFSGHQFPNYSSELNVNALLLGDSALYLCASSPGGSGQGAWETQYFGPGTRLLVL.

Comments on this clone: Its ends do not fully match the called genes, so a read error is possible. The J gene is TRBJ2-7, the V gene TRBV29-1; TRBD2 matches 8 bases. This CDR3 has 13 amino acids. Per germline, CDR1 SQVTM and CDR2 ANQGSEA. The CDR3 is CSVEEVSGTEQYF. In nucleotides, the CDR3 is TGCAGCGTGGAAGAAGTTAGCGGGACCGAGCAGTACTTC.

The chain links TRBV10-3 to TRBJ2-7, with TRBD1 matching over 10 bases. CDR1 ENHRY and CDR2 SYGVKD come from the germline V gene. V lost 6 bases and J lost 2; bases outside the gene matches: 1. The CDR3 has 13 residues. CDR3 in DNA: TGTGCCATCAGCGGACAGGGGGCCTACGAGCAGTACTTC. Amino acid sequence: CAISGQGAYEQYF.

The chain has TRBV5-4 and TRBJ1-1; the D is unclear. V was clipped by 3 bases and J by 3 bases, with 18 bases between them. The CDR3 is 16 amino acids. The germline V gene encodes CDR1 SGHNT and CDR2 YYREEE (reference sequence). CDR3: CASSSPEDERDTEAFF. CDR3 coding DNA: TGTGCCAGCAGCTCGCCCGAGGATGAGAGGGACACTGAAGCTTTCTTT. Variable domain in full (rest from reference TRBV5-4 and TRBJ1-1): ETGVTQSPTHLIKTRGQQVTLRCSSQSGHNTVSWYQQALGQGPQFIFQYYREEENGRGNFPPRFSGLQFPNYSSELNVNALELDDSALYLCASSSPEDERDTEAFFGQGTRLTVV.

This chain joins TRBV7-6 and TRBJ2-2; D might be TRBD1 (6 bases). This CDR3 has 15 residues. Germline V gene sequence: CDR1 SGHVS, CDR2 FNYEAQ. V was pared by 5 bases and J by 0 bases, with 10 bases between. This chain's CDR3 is CASSLGTTNTGELFF. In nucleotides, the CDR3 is TGTGCCAGCAGCCTAGGGACAACGAACACCGGGGAGCTGTTTTTT.

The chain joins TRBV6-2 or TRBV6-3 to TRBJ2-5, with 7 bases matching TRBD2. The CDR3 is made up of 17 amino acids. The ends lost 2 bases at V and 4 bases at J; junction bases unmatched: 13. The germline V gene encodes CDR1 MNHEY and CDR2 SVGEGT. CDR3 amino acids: CASSYLSAGANRETQYF. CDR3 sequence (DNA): TGTGCCAGCAGTTACCTCTCGGCGGGAGCGAATCGAGAGACCCAGTACTTC.

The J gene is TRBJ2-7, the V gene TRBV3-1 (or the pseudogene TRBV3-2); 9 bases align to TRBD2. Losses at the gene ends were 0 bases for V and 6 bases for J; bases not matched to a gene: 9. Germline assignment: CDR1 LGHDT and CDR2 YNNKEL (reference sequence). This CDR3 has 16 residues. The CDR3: CASSQDSGGRACEQYF. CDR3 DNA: TGTGCCAGCAGCCAAGATTCCGGCGGGAGGGCTTGCGAGCAGTACTTC.

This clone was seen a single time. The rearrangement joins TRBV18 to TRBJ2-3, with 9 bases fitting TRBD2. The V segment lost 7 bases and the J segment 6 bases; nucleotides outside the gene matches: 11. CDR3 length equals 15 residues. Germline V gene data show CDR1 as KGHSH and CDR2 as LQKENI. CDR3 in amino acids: CASLIQKREEDTQYF. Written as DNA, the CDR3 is TGTGCCAGCTTAATACAAAAGCGGGAGGAGGATACGCAGTATTTT. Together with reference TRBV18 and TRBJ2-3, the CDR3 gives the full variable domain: NAGVMQNPRHLVRRRGQEARLRCSPMKGHSHVYWYRQLPEEGLKFMVYLQKENIIDESGMPKERFSAEFPKEGPSILRIQQVVRGDSAAYFCASLIQKREEDTQYFGPGTRLTVL.